The subject of this entry is one TCR beta chain. Its target is not known. The germline CDR1 and CDR2 sequences are KGHSH and LQKENI. Trimming pared 2 bases from V and 2 bases from J, leaving 9 bases between. CDR3 length: 15 residues. Pooled in the analysis were second doses at about 4 or about 12 weeks. This sample stems from a study of T cell responses to AZD1222 COVID-19 vaccine. Study-wide results and caveats: The study found vaccine-associated CD4 TCRs spanning spike, dominant at 160-218 and 743-854.

TCRdb's copy holds only in-frame clones and misses some; the assay was immunoSEQ multiplex PCR. The table records approximately 140,000 clones, approximately 90% of them present only once. The clonotype comes from an adult who received the AZD1222 COVID-19 vaccine. The source material was peripheral blood, sampled 28 days after the second AZD1222 dose. The chain employs TRBV18 and TRBJ2-2; D gene ambiguous. The CDR3 region is CASSPSQINTGELFF. The CDR3 DNA sequence: TGTGCCAGCTCACCATCACAGATTAACACCGGGGAGCTGTTTTTT.